These T cell receptor beta chains were read from a single sample in a study of T cell repertoires in cytomegalovirus infection. MiXCR, applied by TCRdb to the reads, yields one record per CDR3 protein. The table lists fewer than 300,000 distinct CDR3 sequences, about 25% of them singletons. The specimen was PBMCs. Receptor source: a human donor in good health (CMV status not recorded). Some clones in this sample may be carry-over from other donors' samples. CDR3s include the opening cysteine and the closing phenylalanine or tryptophan. A D gene is named only where the DNA matches it firmly. The listing skips clone size in some rows; elsewhere it reads once, few, many or a size class.

d_call: -; clone_size: -; j_call: TRBJ1-2; cdr3_length: 14; v_call: TRBV20-1; cdr3_aa: CSASRREWAYGYTF; cdr3_nt: TGCAGTGCTAGTAGGCGGGAATGGGCATATGGCTACACCTTC
d_call: -; clone_size: -; j_call: TRBJ2-7; cdr3_length: 17; v_call: TRBV6-8; cdr3_aa: CASSYSPWGVRGYEQYF; cdr3_nt: TGTGCCAGCAGTTACTCTCCTTGGGGAGTTCGAGGCTACGAGCAGTACTTC
d_call: TRBD2; clone_size: -; j_call: TRBJ2-1; cdr3_length: 13; v_call: TRBV11-3; cdr3_aa: CASSLREGNEQFF; cdr3_nt: TGTGCCAGCAGCTTACGGGAGGGAAATGAGCAGTTCTTC
d_call: -; clone_size: -; j_call: TRBJ2-4; cdr3_length: 16; v_call: TRBV27; cdr3_aa: CASRARDRSAKNIQYF; cdr3_nt: TGTGCCAGCAGGGCGCGGGATAGGTCAGCCAAAAACATTCAGTACTTC
d_call: -; clone_size: -; j_call: TRBJ1-5; cdr3_length: 17; v_call: TRBV28; cdr3_aa: CASSFGPGKWSNQPQHF; cdr3_nt: -
d_call: TRBD1; clone_size: -; j_call: TRBJ2-7; cdr3_length: 14; v_call: TRBV20-1; cdr3_aa: CSARNKDRVYEQYF; cdr3_nt: TGCAGTGCCCGAAACAAGGACAGGGTTTACGAGCAGTACTTC
d_call: -; clone_size: many; j_call: TRBJ2-2; cdr3_length: 14; v_call: TRBV7-2; cdr3_aa: CASSLAGSTGELFF; cdr3_nt: TGTGCCAGCAGCTTAGCGGGGAGCACCGGGGAGCTGTTTTTT
d_call: -; clone_size: -; j_call: TRBJ1-4; cdr3_length: 12; v_call: TRBV6-5; cdr3_aa: CASSYSGEKLFF; cdr3_nt: TGTGCCAGCAGTTACTCAGGGGAAAAACTGTTTTTT
d_call: TRBD1; clone_size: few; j_call: TRBJ1-4; cdr3_length: 14; v_call: TRBV12-3/TRBV12-4; cdr3_aa: CASRLGTGNEKLFF; cdr3_nt: TGTGCCAGCAGACTTGGGACAGGGAATGAAAAACTGTTTTTT
d_call: TRBD1; clone_size: -; j_call: TRBJ1-5; cdr3_length: 14; v_call: TRBV9; cdr3_aa: CASSPGQGGQPQHF; cdr3_nt: TGTGCCAGCAGCCCCGGACAGGGCGGACAGCCCCAGCATTTT
d_call: TRBD2; clone_size: many; j_call: TRBJ2-7; cdr3_length: 15; v_call: TRBV28; cdr3_aa: CASSGASGSIYEQYF; cdr3_nt: TGTGCCAGCAGCGGCGCTAGCGGGAGCATCTACGAGCAGTACTTC
d_call: TRBD2; clone_size: -; j_call: TRBJ2-3; cdr3_length: 15; v_call: TRBV15; cdr3_aa: CATSVIAPGGDTQYF; cdr3_nt: TGTGCCACCAGTGTGATAGCTCCGGGAGGTGATACGCAGTATTTT
d_call: TRBD1; clone_size: many; j_call: TRBJ1-4; cdr3_length: 18; v_call: TRBV7-6; cdr3_aa: CASSLARDRFLGREKLFF; cdr3_nt: TGTGCCAGCAGCTTAGCCCGGGACAGGTTCCTCGGTCGCGAAAAACTGTTTTTT
d_call: -; clone_size: -; j_call: TRBJ2-3; cdr3_length: 13; v_call: TRBV7-6; cdr3_aa: CASSLYRVSAQYF; cdr3_nt: TGTGCCAGCAGCTTATATCGGGTTTCAGCGCAGTATTTT
d_call: -; clone_size: -; j_call: TRBJ1-1; cdr3_length: 12; v_call: TRBV29-1; cdr3_aa: CSVETSNTEAFF; cdr3_nt: TGCAGCGTTGAAACCTCGAACACTGAAGCTTTCTTT
d_call: -; clone_size: -; j_call: TRBJ2-1; cdr3_length: 11; v_call: TRBV6-2/TRBV6-3; cdr3_aa: CASSQGGEQFF; cdr3_nt: TGTGCCAGCAGTCAAGGCGGGGAGCAGTTCTTC
d_call: TRBD1; clone_size: few; j_call: TRBJ1-6; cdr3_length: 15; v_call: TRBV12-3/TRBV12-4; cdr3_aa: CASSLMGQGASPLHF; cdr3_nt: TGTGCCAGCAGTTTAATGGGACAGGGGGCTTCACCCCTCCACTTT
d_call: TRBD2; clone_size: few; j_call: TRBJ2-7; cdr3_length: 14; v_call: TRBV10-3; cdr3_aa: CAIGPSGSSYEQYF; cdr3_nt: TGTGCCATCGGTCCTAGCGGAAGCTCCTACGAGCAGTACTTC
d_call: -; clone_size: -; j_call: TRBJ1-3; cdr3_length: 16; v_call: TRBV20-1; cdr3_aa: CSARGGQPYSGNTIYF; cdr3_nt: TGCAGTGCTAGAGGCGGCCAGCCCTACTCTGGAAACACCATATATTTT
d_call: TRBD1; clone_size: -; j_call: TRBJ2-5; cdr3_length: 15; v_call: TRBV7-2; cdr3_aa: CASSLVGGRGETQYF; cdr3_nt: TGTGCCAGCAGCTTAGTGGGTGGCAGGGGGGAGACCCAGTACTTC
d_call: -; clone_size: -; j_call: TRBJ2-7; cdr3_length: 17; v_call: TRBV4-3; cdr3_aa: CASSHSPGQTVSYEQYF; cdr3_nt: TGCGCCAGCAGCCACTCTCCCGGACAGACCGTCTCCTACGAGCAGTACTTC
d_call: TRBD1; clone_size: few; j_call: TRBJ2-7; cdr3_length: 15; v_call: TRBV6-5; cdr3_aa: CASRRTGGLTYEQYF; cdr3_nt: TGTGCCAGCAGACGGACAGGGGGCTTAACCTACGAGCAGTACTTC
d_call: -; clone_size: few; j_call: TRBJ2-2; cdr3_length: 14; v_call: TRBV5-5; cdr3_aa: CASKSLHGTGELFF; cdr3_nt: TGTGCCAGCAAATCACTACATGGGACCGGGGAGCTGTTTTTT
d_call: -; clone_size: once; j_call: TRBJ2-5; cdr3_length: 14; v_call: TRBV4-3; cdr3_aa: CASSQELHGGTQYF; cdr3_nt: TGCGCCAGCAGCCAAGAATTGCACGGCGGGACCCAGTACTTC
d_call: TRBD2; clone_size: few; j_call: TRBJ2-2; cdr3_length: 14; v_call: TRBV11-2; cdr3_aa: CASTLAENTGELFF; cdr3_nt: TGTGCCAGCACGCTAGCGGAGAACACCGGGGAGCTGTTTTTT
d_call: -; clone_size: -; j_call: TRBJ1-2; cdr3_length: 12; v_call: TRBV11-2; cdr3_aa: CASSSENYGYTF; cdr3_nt: TGTGCCAGCAGCTCTGAAAACTATGGCTACACCTTC
d_call: -; clone_size: once; j_call: TRBJ1-5; cdr3_length: 12; v_call: TRBV7-2; cdr3_aa: CASSSYNQPQHF; cdr3_nt: TGTGCCAGCAGCTCCTATAATCAGCCCCAGCATTTT
d_call: -; clone_size: few; j_call: TRBJ2-1; cdr3_length: 15; v_call: TRBV4-1; cdr3_aa: CASSQGTVINNEQFF; cdr3_nt: TGCGCCAGCAGCCAAGGGACAGTCATTAACAATGAGCAGTTCTTC
d_call: -; clone_size: -; j_call: TRBJ2-7; cdr3_length: 13; v_call: TRBV20-1; cdr3_aa: CSARASLAYEQYF; cdr3_nt: TGCAGTGCTAGAGCCTCCTTGGCCTACGAGCAGTACTTC
d_call: TRBD1; clone_size: -; j_call: TRBJ1-1; cdr3_length: 14; v_call: TRBV19; cdr3_aa: CASSTDRGGTEAFF; cdr3_nt: TGTGCCAGTAGTACAGACAGGGGTGGCACTGAAGCTTTCTTT
d_call: TRBD2; clone_size: few; j_call: TRBJ2-2; cdr3_length: 15; v_call: TRBV5-6; cdr3_aa: CASRASGRAFGELFF; cdr3_nt: TGTGCCAGCAGGGCTAGCGGGAGGGCCTTCGGGGAGCTGTTTTTT
d_call: -; clone_size: few; j_call: TRBJ1-1; cdr3_length: 14; v_call: TRBV6-1; cdr3_aa: CASLLDRLNTEAFF; cdr3_nt: TGTGCCAGCCTCTTGGACCGGTTGAACACTGAAGCTTTCTTT
d_call: -; clone_size: -; j_call: TRBJ1-4; cdr3_length: 12; v_call: TRBV29-1; cdr3_aa: CSVRGGHEKLFF; cdr3_nt: TGCAGCGTGAGGGGGGGCCATGAAAAACTGTTTTTT
d_call: TRBD1; clone_size: many; j_call: TRBJ1-1; cdr3_length: 14; v_call: TRBV28; cdr3_aa: CASSSGQGNTEAFF; cdr3_nt: TGTGCCAGCAGTTCAGGACAGGGGAACACTGAAGCTTTCTTT
d_call: TRBD1; clone_size: -; j_call: TRBJ2-5; cdr3_length: 17; v_call: TRBV28; cdr3_aa: CASSPLGQRSGQETQYF; cdr3_nt: TGTGCCAGCAGTCCCCTGGGACAGAGATCCGGACAAGAGACCCAGTACTTC
d_call: TRBD2; clone_size: -; j_call: TRBJ2-7; cdr3_length: 13; v_call: TRBV29-1; cdr3_aa: CSVGAGGPYEQYF; cdr3_nt: TGCAGCGTTGGAGCGGGAGGGCCCTACGAGCAGTACTTC
d_call: -; clone_size: -; j_call: TRBJ1-1; cdr3_length: 15; v_call: TRBV3-1; cdr3_aa: CASRRGRSGNTEAFF; cdr3_nt: TGTGCCAGCAGACGAGGACGGTCAGGGAACACTGAAGCTTTCTTT
d_call: -; clone_size: few; j_call: TRBJ1-2; cdr3_length: 17; v_call: TRBV10-2; cdr3_aa: CASSEGGGTLLNYGYTF; cdr3_nt: TGCGCCAGCAGTGAGGGGGGGGGAACATTACTTAACTATGGCTACACCTTC
d_call: -; clone_size: few; j_call: TRBJ1-4; cdr3_length: 13; v_call: TRBV29-1; cdr3_aa: CSVEYGSNEKLFF; cdr3_nt: TGCAGCGTTGAGTATGGGAGTAATGAAAAACTGTTTTTT
d_call: -; clone_size: -; j_call: TRBJ2-3; cdr3_length: 12; v_call: TRBV7-2; cdr3_aa: CASSSPFDTQYF; cdr3_nt: TGTGCCAGCAGCTCCCCCTTTGATACGCAGTATTTT
d_call: TRBD1; clone_size: -; j_call: TRBJ2-3; cdr3_length: 16; v_call: TRBV11-2; cdr3_aa: CASSLGANRGTDTQYF; cdr3_nt: TGTGCCAGCAGCTTAGGCGCGAACAGGGGTACAGATACGCAGTATTTT
d_call: -; clone_size: few; j_call: TRBJ1-5; cdr3_length: 17; v_call: TRBV5-7; cdr3_aa: CASSSGERKYSNQPQHF; cdr3_nt: TGTGCCAGCAGCTCGGGGGAAAGAAAGTATAGCAATCAGCCCCAGCATTTT
d_call: -; clone_size: many; j_call: TRBJ1-2; cdr3_length: 14; v_call: TRBV6-5; cdr3_aa: CASTDLTGTAGYTF; cdr3_nt: TGTGCCAGCACCGACCTCACCGGAACGGCTGGCTACACCTTC
d_call: -; clone_size: many; j_call: TRBJ2-2; cdr3_length: 16; v_call: TRBV4-2; cdr3_aa: CASSPKTPTNTGELFF; cdr3_nt: TGTGCCAGCAGCCCAAAGACTCCTACGAACACCGGGGAGCTGTTTTTT
d_call: -; clone_size: many; j_call: TRBJ2-2; cdr3_length: 13; v_call: TRBV12-3/TRBV12-4; cdr3_aa: CASSLGPSGELFF; cdr3_nt: TGTGCCAGCAGTTTAGGGCCTTCCGGGGAGCTGTTTTTT